This T cell receptor (beta chain) was sequenced in a study of beta chain features in type 1 diabetes. Reverse transcription of all isolated RNA meant that expressed TCRB transcripts were sequenced. Sequencing was performed with immunoSEQ multiplex PCR; in TCRdb, only in-frame clones are kept and a portion is missing. Altogether around 250,000 clones are present, around 24% being singletons, with the ten largest covering approximately 0.011%. Unmatched junction bases numbered 2, after V lost 4 bases and J lost 5 bases. The CDR3 sequence is 13 residues long. Germline values: CDR1 SGHRS, CDR2 YFSETQ. Turning to this clone: No antigen is known for it.

Whole-study findings and limits: The study found moderately but significantly shorter TCRB CDR3s in all four CD4+ subsets of Type 1 diabetes patients.

Specimen: naive CD4+ T cells from blood. The TCR comes from a woman aged 30 to 39 with type 1 diabetes. V usage is TRBV5-1 and J usage is TRBJ2-5; 10 bases align to TRBD1. The CDR3 sequence: CASSDRGLETQYF. The CDR3 nucleotides are TGCGCCAGCAGCGACAGGGGGCTGGAGACCCAGTACTTC.